This entry lists 6 T cell receptor beta chains sequenced from one sample in a study of T cells in women clearing cervical HPV infection. Some clones are missing from TCRdb's copy, which holds only in-frame ones; the method was immunoSEQ multiplex PCR. The sample's table shows about 35,000 clones. Sequenced material: blood buffy coat. The receptors come from a woman aged 18 to 75 with a cervical HPV16 infection that either progressed to CIN3+ or cleared (not recorded which).

A note on this clone: The sequenced fragment ends 3 residues before the CDR3 boundary, so the rest is inferred from the germline J gene. The rearrangement uses TRBV18 and TRBJ1-3, with 7 bases that match TRBD1. Germline CDR1 KGHSH, CDR2 LQKENI. V was pared by 5 bases and J by 5 bases, with 12 bases of the junction left unmatched. The CDR3 is 16 residues long. CDR3 DNA (partial): TGTGCCAGCTCAACCATACCCACAGGGGTTAGAAACACC. Translated, it gives CASSTIPTGVRNT. The whole CDR3 protein reads CASSTIPTGVRNTIYF.

With respect to this clone: The read is 3 residues too short to cover the CDR3 end, so that end is filled in from the germline J gene. The chain joins TRBV19 to TRBJ1-2; D gene unclear. Germline-derived CDR1 and CDR2 are LNHDA and SQIVND (reference sequence). This CDR3 has 19 amino acids. The chain's CDR3 is CASSKTSGKGFSVTDTYTF. The DNA read from the CDR3 is TGTGCCAGTAGCAAGACTAGCGGGAAAGGTTTCTCAGTCACAGATACC. The complete variable domain, with remaining parts taken from reference TRBV19 and TRBJ1-2, reads DGGITQSPKYLFRKEGQNVTLSCEQNLNHDAMYWYRQDPGQGLRLIYYSQIVNDFQKGDIAEGYSVSREKKESFPLTVTSAQKNPTAFYLCASSKTSGKGFSVTDTYTFGSGTRLTVV.

Regarding this clone: The sequence runs out 3 residues before the end of the CDR3; the remainder is reconstructed from the germline J gene. The V call is TRBV28, the J call TRBJ2-1; no reliable D call. Germline V gene data show CDR1 as MDHEN and CDR2 as SYDVKM. Trimming took 4 bases from V and 1 from J, leaving 8 bases between them. CDR3 size: 14 residues. The CDR3 protein is CASSSYESYNEQFF. The CDR3 DNA, read in part, is TGTGCCAGCAGTTCCTATGAATCCTACAATGAG.

In the case of this clone: The read falls 3 residues short of the CDR3 end, and the missing part is taken from the germline J gene. This chain uses TRBV18 with TRBJ1-2; D unresolved. There are 15 residues in the CDR3. The germline V gene has CDR1 KGHSH and CDR2 LQKENI. The CDR3 bases that were read are TGTGCCAGCTCACCCTTAGCGGTGAGCTCCTACGAC. This gives the protein CASSPLAVSSYD. The CDR3, in full, reads CASSPLAVSSYDYTF.

Note on this clone: The CDR3 end is not reached by the read, which stops 3 residues before it; the germline J gene fills it in. V gene TRBV2 combines with J gene TRBJ2-2; 7 bases fit TRBD1. This CDR3 has 16 residues. Germline V gene lookup returns CDR1 SNHLY and CDR2 FYNNEI. Incomplete CDR3 DNA: TGTGCCAGCAGCCTACTCCCCAGGGGGATGAATGAAAAG. Translation: CASSLLPRGMNEK. The entire CDR3 sequence reads CASSLLPRGMNEKLFF.

A remark on this clone: The junction departs from germline at one end; a sequencing error may be responsible. The read finishes 3 residues shy of the CDR3 end, and the germline J gene is used to complete it. Other DNA sequences in the same sample also yield this CDR3. The V call is TRBV7-9, the J call TRBJ1-3, with a tentative D call TRBD1 (5 bases). The germline gives CDR1 SEHNR, CDR2 FQNEAQ (reference sequence). The CDR3 sequence is 12 residues long. The DNA read from the CDR3 is TGTGCCCACGACAGCTCTGGAAACACA. Its translation is CAHDSSGNT. The full CDR3 sequence reads CAHDSSGNTIYF. The variable domain in full, completed from reference TRBV7-9 and TRBJ1-3, reads DTGVSQNPRHKITKRGQNVTFRCDPISEHNRLYWYRQTLGQGPEFLTYFQNEAQLEKSRLLSDRFSAERPKGSFSTLEIQRTEQGDSAMYLCAHDSSGNTIYFGEGSWLTVV.